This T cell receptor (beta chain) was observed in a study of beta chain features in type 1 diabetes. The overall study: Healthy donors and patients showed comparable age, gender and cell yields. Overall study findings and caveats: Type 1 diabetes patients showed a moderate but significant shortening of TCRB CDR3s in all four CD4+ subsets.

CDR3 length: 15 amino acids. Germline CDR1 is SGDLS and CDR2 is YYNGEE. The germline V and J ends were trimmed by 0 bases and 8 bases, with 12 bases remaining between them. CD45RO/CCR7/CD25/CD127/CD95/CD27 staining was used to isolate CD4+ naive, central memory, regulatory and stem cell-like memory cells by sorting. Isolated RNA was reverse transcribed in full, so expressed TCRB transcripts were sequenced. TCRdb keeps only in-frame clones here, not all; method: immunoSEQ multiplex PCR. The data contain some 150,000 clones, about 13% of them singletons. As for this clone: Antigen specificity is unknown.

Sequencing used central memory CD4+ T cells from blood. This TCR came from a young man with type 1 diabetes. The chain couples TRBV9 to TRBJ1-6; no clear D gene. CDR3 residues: CASSVEGRSDSPLHF. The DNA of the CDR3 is TGTGCCAGCAGCGTAGAGGGCAGGTCCGATTCACCCCTCCACTTT.